A selection of T cell receptor beta chains follows, all from one sample in a study of shared clonotypes between healthy human individuals. Assay: immunoSEQ multiplex PCR; the TCRdb copy retains only in-frame clones and omits some. The sample yields some 480,000 clones, less than 80% seen once. The sample taken for sequencing was PBMCs. The receptors were gathered from a woman aged 35 to 49 in good health. Some clones in this sample may be carry-over from other donors' samples. Each CDR3 is given without its conserved first and last residue. Each record gives: CDR3 protein, V gene, J gene.

ASSLGEPRETQY	TRBV5-1	TRBJ2-5
ASKGQSNQPQH	TRBV2	TRBJ1-5
ASRGGPTEAF	TRBV28	TRBJ1-1
ASSQVAGEAF	TRBV4-1	TRBJ1-1
ASSEAGTDTQY	TRBV11-2	TRBJ2-3
ASSLPTMNTEAF	TRBV28	TRBJ1-1
ASSTRWTVQETQY	TRBV11-2	TRBJ2-5
SVASGAYEQY	TRBV29-1	.
ASSPKGLAGRDIQY	TRBV19	TRBJ2-4
ASSLEVGPQH	TRBV7-2	TRBJ1-5
ASSARGDGYT	TRBV9	TRBJ1-2
ASSESSGSYNEQF	TRBV6-1	TRBJ2-1
ASSLITGTGLRNTIY	TRBV28	TRBJ1-3
ASSPPKTGTGDPRNEKLF	TRBV18	TRBJ1-4
ASSSRTGEETQY	TRBV7-9	TRBJ2-5
ASSLVAEGYNEQF	TRBV5-4	TRBJ2-1
ASSLLGADSQYEQY	TRBV28	TRBJ2-7
ASSFGGSVDTGELF	TRBV28	TRBJ2-2
ASSLTGPRQPQH	TRBV6-6	TRBJ1-5
ASSLSQPTGGGREQY	TRBV7-6	TRBJ2-7